This TCR beta chain was sequenced during a study of T cell responses to AZD1222 COVID-19 vaccine (dated by TCRdb to 2020 to 2022). For the study in its entirety: Because spike-specific TCR depth and breadth did not differ between the two schedules, AZD1222 recipients who got a second dose at roughly 4 weeks were pooled with those who got a second dose at roughly 12 weeks. TCR sequencing was performed for approximately 240 trial participants, of whom some 200 were given two doses of AZD1222 and around 26 were given two doses of MenACWY control vaccine. Enrollment into the trials was organized by age into subgroups of 18-55, 56-69 and 70-plus years, and those subgroups contained roughly 150, 30 and 60 TCR-sequenced participants, respectively. What the authors observed across the whole study: A significant rise in spike-specific TCR breadth and depth was observed after two AZD1222 doses relative to day 0 and relative to MenACWY recipients. Because no day 14 peak-response samples were available, repertoires were characterized only after the peak T cell response. Participants were mostly white British, with more females than males. The authors suggested clonal diversity may have been underestimated. Epitopes outside the regions mutated in the B.1.351 and B.1.1.7 variants were reportedly recognized by nearly half of the unique spike-specific TCRs. Conclusions about previously exposed vaccinees are limited because only a handful of AZD1222 recipients were SARS-CoV-2 seropositive at baseline. Vaccine-associated CD4 TCRs spanned the whole spike protein, with dominant responses in regions 160-218 and 743-854. In the small 56-69-year group, the increase in depth fell short of significance, most likely because of low power.

The CDR3 sequence holds 16 residues, the cysteine and phenylalanine included. Only the CDR3 portion is preserved as DNA: 48 bases, with reading frame beginning at the first base. Between the V and J ends, shortened by 0 bases and 3 bases respectively, the junction contains 15 bases. CDR1 and CDR2, per the germline V gene, are LGHNT and FRNRAP. The time point label on this specimen signifies: baseline before first vaccination. The vaccinee samples were drawn from two UK trials, COV001 and COV002, one of which was a single-blind randomized controlled phase 2/3 trial testing AZD1222 (ChAdOx1 nCoV-19) in healthy adults. For TCRbeta chain sequencing, PBMC samples were collected from trial participants at day 0 and at day 28 after the second dose. A word on this clone: The antigen it recognizes is unknown. Per-nucleotide qualities are absent, and no much larger clonotype sits a single base away.

The CDR3 regions of human TCRbeta chains were analyzed by immunosequencing. Per the original workflow: Repertoire TCRs were checked for matches against a reference library of SARS-CoV-2-specific TCRs that had been generated using the MIRA antigen-specificity platform. Breadth meant the fraction of unique TCRs that were SARS-CoV-2-associated, whereas depth meant the fraction of total T cells that were SARS-CoV-2-associated. Using the MIRA data, each spike-specific TCR was assigned both to the spike region to which the TCR was reactive and to a CD4 or CD8 class. Log10-transformed breadth and depth values were compared by one-way ANOVA with Sidak's multiple comparisons tests. The source is immuneACCESS, and TCRdb retained only in-frame sequences with V and J called. Part of the clones is not carried over; for the studies checked, unresolved V genes explain less than half of this, and the remainder is unexplained. V, J and clone size reflect that table, while D and trimming were determined from the DNA. In all, the sample holds fewer than 150,000 clones, and around 86% of those were seen once. The ten largest clones capture 0.95% to 1.5% of the sample.

In this chain, TRBV12-5 is recombined with TRBJ2-7, with the D gene call left open. The starting material was peripheral blood, obtained on day 0 of AZD1222 vaccination. This clonotype was obtained from an adult in good health. The sequenced DNA: TGTGCTAGTGGTTTGGTTAACGGGCTCCAAATCTACGAGCAGTACTTC. It is translated as CASGLVNGLQIYEQYF.